This T cell receptor (beta chain) was observed in a study of cytomegalovirus exposure and HLA in healthy donors. A word on this clone: Its antigen is not known.

This CDR3 region has 15 residues. The germline V gene encodes CDR1 SEHNR and CDR2 FQNEAQ (reference sequence). V was pared by 4 bases and J by 7 bases, with 16 bases between. 13 Jbeta primers and 60 Vbeta primers were used for the PCR. Generated by immunoSEQ multiplex PCR, the TCRdb table keeps only in-frame clones and is missing some. In total, the table holds 60,000 to 80,000 clones. General study findings and limits: Available immune exposure information covered CMV serostatus only. Per a prior analysis, the majority of TCR beta V segments were productive roughly 87% or roughly 30% of the time. The authors enumerated some 160 TCR beta chains as linked to cytomegalovirus. High sensitivity and specificity were reportedly achieved when the classifier diagnosed cytomegalovirus status.

The sequencing sample was made of PBMCs. The receptor comes from a boy aged 5-17 years in good health and CMV-seronegative. The chain is built from TRBV7-9 and TRBJ1-4; D might be TRBD1 (6 bases). The CDR3 sequence is CASSSDTGWGEKLFF. For the CDR3, the DNA is TGTGCCAGCAGCTCAGATACAGGGTGGGGTGAAAAACTGTTTTTT.